This T cell receptor (beta chain) was obtained from a study of graft-versus-host responses after intestinal transplantation (dated by TCRdb to about 2021). Notes on the research overall: Multivisceral, liver-intestinal, or isolated intestinal transplants were received by the recipients. Rather than going through the commercial service, samples from three later patients were sequenced in-house on an Illumina MiSeq and processed with MiXCR. A peak of at least 4% donor T cells among recipient peripheral blood mononuclear cells was the definition used for donor T cell macrochimerism. Bulk TCR-beta CDR3 sequencing was used to track graft-versus-host and host-versus-graft alloreactive T cell clones in the graft, circulation and bone marrow after intestinal transplantation. The cohort enrolled about two dozen intestinal transplant recipients, one of whom was a retransplant, and 3 patients without pretransplant specimens were excluded. Every recipient was given anti-thymocyte globulin induction, then maintenance tacrolimus and steroids for around three years. To identify alloreactive clones, pre-transplant mixed lymphocyte reaction products were sequenced and then compared with unstimulated pre-transplant donor and recipient T cells.

As concerns this clone: No cognate antigen has been identified for it. Base-call qualities are not available, and no considerably larger clone is one nucleotide away.

Spanning cysteine to phenylalanine, the CDR3 consists of 17 amino acids. CDR3 DNA only is kept here, 51 bases in frame from base 1. V loses 3 bases, J loses 3 bases, and the germline ends lie 21 bases apart. Taken from the germline V gene, the CDR1 and CDR2 loops are MDHEN and SYDVKM. Libraries were made using the immunoSEQ multiplex PCR assay. Adaptive Biotechnologies carried out high-throughput TCR-beta CDR3 sequencing of genomic DNA for most patients. As for the authors' bioinformatics: Adaptive's ImmunoSEQ software was the source of the TCR sequencing data for 15 to 20 patients, while three other patients were processed with MiXCR and VDJtools. Because the origin of CDR3 nucleotide sequences shared between donor and recipient could not be assigned, those sequences were removed. To count as alloreactive, a clone needed at least 2-fold expansion over unstimulated cells and a minimum CFSE-low frequency of 0.002% (template counts) or 0.001% (read counts). Mappable clones were those detected in sequenced pre-transplant spleen, lymph node, or MLR CFSE-low populations of the donor or recipient. The cumulative frequency of alloreactive clones was calculated as a percentage of all sequences, weighted by copy number. The clones in this table, taken by TCRdb from immuneACCESS, are in-frame only. Not every clone is retained; where verified, under half of the shortfall comes from an unresolved V gene, and the cause of the rest is unknown. V and J calls and clone size are as listed in that table; D and trimming were resolved from the DNA. The sample data list around 3,500 clones, and about 81% of these were observed just once. The ten largest make up around 7% of the sample.

General findings and caveats noted by the study authors: GvH clones turned up in recipient bone marrow, with some appearing earlier in ileal mucosa or blood, a pattern consistent with an intestinal mucosal origin. The relatively low number and heterogeneity of intestinal transplant patients limited the conclusions. In patients with donor T cell macrochimerism, the allografts had high GvH to HvG T cell clonal ratios. Early after transplant, peak levels of circulating GvH clones were found to be associated with declines in HvG clones.

Read against the paper, the sample's time point label means: postoperative day 105 after intestinal transplantation (dayNNNN = postoperative day). To isolate intraepithelial and lamina propria lymphocytes from graft specimens, dithiothreitol, EDTA incubations and collagenase D digestion were used. Bulk TCR-beta sequencing was performed on serial intestinal graft biopsy specimens collected as late as 600 days after transplant. Source: ileum tissue, taken 105 days after intestinal transplantation. The V and J genes are TRBV28 and TRBJ2-7; there is no confident call for the D gene. This clonotype was obtained from a human patient who received an intestinal transplant, so some T cells may come from the graft donor. CDR3 sequence: CASSFPPPDGWYYEQYF. In nucleotides, the sequence is TGTGCCAGCAGTTTCCCCCCCCCGGACGGGTGGTACTACGAGCAGTACTTC.